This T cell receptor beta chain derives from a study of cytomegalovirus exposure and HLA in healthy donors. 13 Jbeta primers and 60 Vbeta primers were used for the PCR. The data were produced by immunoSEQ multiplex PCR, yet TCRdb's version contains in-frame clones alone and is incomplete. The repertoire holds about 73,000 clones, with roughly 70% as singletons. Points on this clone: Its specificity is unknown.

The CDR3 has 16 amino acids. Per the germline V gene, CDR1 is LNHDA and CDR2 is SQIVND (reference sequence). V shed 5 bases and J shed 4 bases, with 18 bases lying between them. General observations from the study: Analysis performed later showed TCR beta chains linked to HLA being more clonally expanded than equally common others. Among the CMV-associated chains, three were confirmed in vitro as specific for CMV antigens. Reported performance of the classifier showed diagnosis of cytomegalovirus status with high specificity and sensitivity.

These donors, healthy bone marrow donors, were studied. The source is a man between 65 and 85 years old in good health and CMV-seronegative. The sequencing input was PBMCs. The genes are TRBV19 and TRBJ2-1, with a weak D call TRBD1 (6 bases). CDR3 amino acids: CASSAGQFEGYNEQFF. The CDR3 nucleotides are TGTGCCAGTAGTGCAGGACAGTTCGAGGGGTACAATGAGCAGTTCTTC.